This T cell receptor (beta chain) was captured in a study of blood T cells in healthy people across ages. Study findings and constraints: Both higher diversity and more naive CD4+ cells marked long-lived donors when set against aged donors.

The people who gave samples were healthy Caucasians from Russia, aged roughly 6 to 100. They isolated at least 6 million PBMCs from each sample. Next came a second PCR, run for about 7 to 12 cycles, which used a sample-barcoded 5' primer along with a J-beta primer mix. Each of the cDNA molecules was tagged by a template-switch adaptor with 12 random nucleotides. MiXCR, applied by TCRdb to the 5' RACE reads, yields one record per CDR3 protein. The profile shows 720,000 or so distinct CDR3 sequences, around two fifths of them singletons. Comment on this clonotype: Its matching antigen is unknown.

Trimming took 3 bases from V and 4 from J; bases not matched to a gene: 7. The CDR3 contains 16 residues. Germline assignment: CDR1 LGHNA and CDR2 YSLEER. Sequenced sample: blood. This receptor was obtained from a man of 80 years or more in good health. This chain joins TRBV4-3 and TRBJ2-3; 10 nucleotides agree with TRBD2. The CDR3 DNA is TGCGCCAGCAGCCAGGGACCGGGACTAGCGTCAGATACGCAGTATTTT. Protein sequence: CASSQGPGLASDTQYF.